These 7 T cell receptor beta chains originate from one sample sequenced in a study of blood T cell dynamics during melanoma immunotherapy. Time point given: pre-treatment baseline. Sequenced by immunoSEQ multiplex PCR; TCRdb stores in-frame clones only, minus some. The sample shows some 14,000 clones, about 92% of them seen only once. The specimen comprised effector memory CD8+ T cells from blood, sampled from a patient treated with checkpoint blockade. These TCRs come from a human donor with melanoma.

V gene TRBV9 combines with J gene TRBJ2-7, with 10 bases lining up with TRBD1. The CDR3 runs 15 residues. Germline V CDR1 and CDR2: SGDLS, YYNGEE. Trimming cost V 1 base and J 2 bases; bases outside gene matches: 3. In nucleotides, the CDR3 is TGTGCCAGCAGCGTATCCGGGACAGGGGCCTACGAGCAGTACTTC. Amino acid sequence: CASSVSGTGAYEQYF.

The chain has TRBV7-6 and TRBJ2-5; tentative D call: TRBD2 (6 bases). This CDR3 is built from 17 residues. From germline, CDR1 is SGHVS and CDR2 FNYEAQ. The V gene lost 1 base and the J gene lost 1 base, with 16 bases spanning the gap. The DNA of the CDR3 is TGTGCCAGCAGCTTAGGGAGTTGGCAGGGAGGCCAAGAGACCCAGTACTTC. This sequence encodes CASSLGSWQGGQETQYF.

The chain couples TRBV29-1 to TRBJ2-1; the match to TRBD2 covers 8 bases. Germline CDR1 and CDR2: SQVTM and ANQGSEA. The CDR3 contains 15 residues. The V and J ends lost 5 bases and 5 bases, in that order; junction bases with no gene match: 11. The CDR3 DNA reads as TGCAGCGTTAACCAACTAGCGGAAAGAGACAATGAGCAGTTCTTC. It specifies CSVNQLAERDNEQFF.

This chain uses TRBV9 with TRBJ2-1, with D perhaps TRBD2 (7 bases). The germline V and J ends were trimmed by 0 bases and 5 bases, with 15 bases remaining between them. The CDR3 spans 16 residues. Germline V CDR1 and CDR2: SGDLS, YYNGEE. CDR3 DNA sequence: TGTGCCAGCAGCGTAGGTGGACTAGGGGGTCACAATGAGCAGTTCTTC. Encoded protein: CASSVGGLGGHNEQFF.

This chain connects TRBV19 to TRBJ2-6; no firm D call. The CDR3 is made up of 16 amino acids. Germline CDR1 is LNHDA and CDR2 is SQIVND (reference sequence). The V end lost 1 base, the J end lost 2 bases, and 9 bases lay between the germline ends. This chain's CDR3 is CASSIGPPTGANVLTF. CDR3 nucleotides: TGTGCCAGTAGTATAGGACCTCCGACTGGGGCCAACGTCCTGACTTTC. The whole variable domain, filled in from reference TRBV19 and TRBJ2-6, reads DGGITQSPKYLFRKEGQNVTLSCEQNLNHDAMYWYRQDPGQGLRLIYYSQIVNDFQKGDIAEGYSVSREKKESFPLTVTSAQKNPTAFYLCASSIGPPTGANVLTFGAGSRLTVL.

This chain links TRBV7-2 with TRBJ2-7; 7 bases fit TRBD2. J lost 1 base, V lost 5 bases, and 5 bases had no gene match. The CDR3 is 14 residues long. The germline V gene encodes CDR1 SGHTA and CDR2 FQGNSA. CDR3 coding DNA: TGTGCCAGCAGCCGTAGCGGGCCTTCCTACGAGCAGTACTTC. This gives the protein CASSRSGPSYEQYF.

The genes are TRBV13 and TRBJ1-1; 8 nucleotides agree with TRBD1. Germline values: CDR1 PRHDT, CDR2 FYEKMQ (reference sequence). The CDR3 consists of 15 residues. V was pared by 4 bases and J by 1 base, with 5 bases of the junction left unmatched. CDR3 sequence: CASSSGGAGNTEAFF. The CDR3 DNA sequence: TGTGCCAGCAGCTCAGGGGGCGCTGGGAACACTGAAGCTTTCTTT. Looking up the rest from reference TRBV13 and TRBJ1-1 gives the full variable domain: AAGVIQSPRHLIKEKRETATLKCYPIPRHDTVYWYQQGPGQDPQFLISFYEKMQSDKGSIPDRFSAQQFSDYHSELNMSSLELGDSALYFCASSSGGAGNTEAFFGQGTRLTVV.